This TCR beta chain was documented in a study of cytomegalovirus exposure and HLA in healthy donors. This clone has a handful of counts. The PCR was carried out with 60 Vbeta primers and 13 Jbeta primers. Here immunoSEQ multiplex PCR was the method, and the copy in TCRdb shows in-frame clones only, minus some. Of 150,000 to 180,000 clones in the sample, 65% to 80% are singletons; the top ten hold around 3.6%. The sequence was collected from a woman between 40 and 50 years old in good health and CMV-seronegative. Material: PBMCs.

CDR3 sequence (DNA): TGCGCCAGCAGCCAACTCACAGGGGGCACTGGAAACACCATATATTTT. This sequence encodes CASSQLTGGTGNTIYF. The chain links TRBV4-1 to TRBJ1-3; 9 bases line up with TRBD1. The germline V gene encodes CDR1 MGHRA and CDR2 YSYEKL. The CDR3 is 16 residues long. Trimming cost V 2 bases and J 2 bases; bases outside gene matches: 4.